This T cell receptor (beta chain) appears in the sequencing data of a study of T cells in Graves' hyperthyroidism and ophthalmopathy. Study as a whole: Before any treatment, at initial diagnosis, peripheral blood was collected.

The V end was cut by 5 bases, the J end by 7 bases, with 27 bases between. The CDR3 runs 17 residues. CDR1 is LNHDA, CDR2 SQIVND, per germline (reference sequence). Amplification targeted TCR beta CDR3 regions from RNA transcripts. A set of HTBI primers served as the primers for a first-round RT-PCR of the TCR CDR3. MiXCR, applied by TCRdb to the multiplex PCR reads, yields one record per CDR3 protein. The repertoire holds approximately 350,000 distinct CDR3 sequences, with about 15% as singletons. Clinical Activity Scores of at least 3, NOSPECS grades of at least 4 and durations under 3 months characterized ophthalmopathy patients.

Sample: blood. This receptor was obtained from a woman in her fifties or sixties with Graves' ophthalmopathy. The V gene is TRBV19, the J gene TRBJ2-7; tentatively, D is TRBD2 (6 bases). The CDR3 sequence: CASSRNLRVAPGGEQYF. The CDR3 region has the DNA TGTGCCAGTAGTCGCAACCTTCGGGTAGCTCCTGGGGGGGAGCAGTACTTC.